This T cell receptor (beta chain) stems from a study of CD8+CD57+ T cells in acquired aplastic anemia. Study conclusions and caveats: The same twenty-nine CD8+ CDR3 sequences occurred in patients and in controls.

TCR beta VDJ combinations and CDR3 sequences were profiled from genomic DNA. TCRdb reprocessed the reads via MiXCR and lists one record per CDR3 protein. The profile covers some 140,000 distinct CDR3 sequences, with about 50% appearing a single time and approximately 12% taken by the ten largest. All patients picked for sequencing had shown, by flow cytometry, an expansion of CD8+CD57+ cells. With no exception, the patients had severe acquired aplastic anemia. This CDR3 spans 13 amino acids. Germline CDR1 LNHDA, CDR2 SQIVND (reference sequence). This clonotype appeared many times. Its antigen is undetermined. At one end, the junction sequence differs from germline, possibly due to a read error.

This receptor was taken from a human donor with aplastic anemia. This chain joins TRBV19 and TRBJ1-2; the D is unclear. Sequenced material: sorted CD4+, CD8+, or CD8+CD57+ T cells (not recorded which) from PBMCs. The CDR3 nucleotides read TGTGCCAGTGGTATGGGGAACGGTGATGGCTACACCTTC. Protein product: CASGMGNGDGYTF.